This TCR beta chain was sequenced for a study of T cell responses to AZD1222 COVID-19 vaccine. Profiled with immunoSEQ multiplex PCR; TCRdb holds only in-frame clones, not every one. The profile shows around 53,000 clones, around 86% of them singletons. This clone was detected only a few times. CDR3 length equals 16 residues. Trimming removed 0 bases from V and 0 bases from J, with 11 bases in between. Germline V gene data show CDR1 as SGHNT and CDR2 as YENEEA. This chain links TRBV11-3 with TRBJ1-2; D is uncertain. This clonotype was obtained from an adult who received the AZD1222 COVID-19 vaccine. This sample comprised peripheral blood, obtained 28 days after the second AZD1222 dose. CDR3 in amino acids: CASSLEGRGANYGYTF. CDR3 bases: TGTGCCAGCAGCTTAGAGGGGAGAGGAGCTAACTATGGCTACACCTTC.